Below, 17 T cell receptor beta chains from the same sample are listed, as sequenced in a study of CD8+ T cells in alopecia areata (dated by TCRdb to about 2018). Libraries came from the immunoSEQ multiplex PCR assay. For TCR sequencing, RNA was extracted from every sample and reverse transcribed into cDNA to serve as template. Entries here come from immuneACCESS through TCRdb and include only in-frame sequences with V and J called. Some clones fail to appear in such tables; in the studies checked, an unresolved V gene covers under half of the shortfall, and the cause of the remainder is unknown. In all, the sample holds a few hundred thousand clones, and about 68% of those were seen once. Clones ranked in the top ten supply approximately 1.2% of the sample. In light of the paper, this sample's time point label describes: baseline before oral tofacitinib. The material sequenced was CD4+ T cells sorted from blood, taken at week 0. All receptors come from a human donor with alopecia areata.

This clone was detected only a few times. The chain uses TRBV2 and TRBJ2-2, with a weak D call TRBD2 (6 bases). CDR1 is SNHLY, CDR2 FYNNEI, per germline. The V and J ends lost 6 bases and 0 bases respectively, with 11 bases between them. There are 15 residues in the CDR3. The CDR3 loop is CASRTSAANTGELFF. The CDR3 nucleotides are TGTGCCAGCAGGACTAGTGCGGCGAACACCGGGGAGCTGTTTTTT.

V usage is TRBV12-5 and J usage is TRBJ1-2, with TRBD1 identical over 7 bases. CDR3 length: 16 amino acids. After removal of 1 base from V and 5 bases from J, the junction contained 10 bases not matched to a gene. Per the germline V gene, CDR1 is LGHNT and CDR2 is FRNRAP. The CDR3 nucleotides are TGTGCTAGTGGTTTGGCCGACAGGGTAACGACGTATGGCTACACCTTC. Translated: CASGLADRVTTYGYTF.

The chain uses TRBV6-5 and TRBJ2-1; TRBD2 agrees at 8 bases. In germline, CDR1 is MNHEY, CDR2 SVGAGI. The CDR3 length is 14 residues. With 6 bases clipped from V and 9 bases from J, the junction kept 10 bases outside the gene matches. The CDR3 loop is CASSRWRGAIEQFF. The CDR3 DNA follows: TGTGCCAGCAGCCGATGGCGGGGGGCCATTGAGCAGTTCTTC.

The chain has TRBV6-5 and TRBJ1-1; D remains ambiguous. CDR3 length: 12 amino acids. The V gene lost 4 bases and the J gene lost 3 bases, with 6 bases spanning the gap. Germline-derived CDR1 and CDR2 are MNHEY and SVGAGI. The CDR3 spells CASSFEDTEAFF. The CDR3 DNA reads as TGTGCCAGCAGTTTCGAAGACACTGAAGCTTTCTTT.

The chain combines TRBV9 with TRBJ2-7; no clear D gene. CDR3 length: 11 amino acids. Trimming cost V 0 bases and J 5 bases, with 3 bases left between them. The germline CDR1 and CDR2 sequences are SGDLS and YYNGEE. The CDR3 DNA reads TGTGCCAGCAGCGTAGGTAACGAGCAGTACTTC. This codes for CASSVGNEQYF. Full variable domain (missing parts from reference TRBV9 and TRBJ2-7): DSGVTQTPKHLITATGQRVTLRCSPRSGDLSVYWYQQSLDQGLQFLIQYYNGEERAKGNILERFSAQQFPDLHSELNLSSLELGDSALYFCASSVGNEQYFGPGTRLTVT.

J is TRBJ2-3 and V is TRBV5-1; 12 bases are a match to TRBD2. The CDR3 is made up of 16 amino acids. Germline values: CDR1 SGHRS, CDR2 YFSETQ. V lost 4 bases to trimming and J lost 1 base; unmatched junction nucleotides: 4. This CDR3 reads CASSQLAGGRTDTQYF. DNA for the CDR3: TGCGCCAGCAGCCAACTAGCGGGGGGCCGCACAGATACGCAGTATTTT.

This chain joins TRBV27 and TRBJ2-5; 7 nucleotides align to TRBD1. This CDR3 is built from 15 residues. Germline CDR1 is MNHEY and CDR2 is SMNVEV (reference sequence). V was clipped by 5 bases and J by 5 bases; unmatched bases: 11. CDR3 sequence reads: CASSARQGFGETQYF. Written as DNA, the CDR3 is TGTGCCAGCAGTGCCCGACAGGGTTTCGGGGAGACCCAGTACTTC.

This clone turned up a few times. The chain has TRBV5-4 and TRBJ2-1, with a tentative D call TRBD1 (5 bases). Germline loops: CDR1 SGHNT, CDR2 YYREEE (reference sequence). The CDR3 length is 17 residues. V was trimmed by 1 base and J by 8 bases, leaving 22 bases between them. Here the CDR3 reads CASSLYGHRNRLDEQFF. The CDR3 DNA reads as TGTGCCAGCAGCTTGTATGGTCACAGGAACAGGCTCGATGAGCAGTTCTTC.

This clone was detected once. The chain joins TRBV30 to TRBJ2-7; 7 bases are a match to TRBD1. The CDR3 consists of 14 residues. Germline loops: CDR1 GTSNPN, CDR2 SVGIG (reference sequence). V trimming: 2 bases; J trimming: 1 base; junction bases outside the gene matches: 5. CDR3 sequence: CAWSPGGLSYEQYF. CDR3 in DNA: TGTGCCTGGAGTCCAGGGGGATTATCCTACGAGCAGTACTTC.

The CDR3, as DNA: TGTGCCAGCAGTCCAGCGACAGGTCTCTTGTCCTACGAGCAGTACTTC. Translation: CASSPATGLLSYEQYF. The V gene is TRBV6-6, the J gene TRBJ2-7; possible D gene TRBD1, 6 bases. V lost 5 bases, J lost 1 base, and 18 bases lay in between. This CDR3 has 16 residues. The germline V gene has CDR1 MNHNY and CDR2 SVGAGI (reference sequence).

V usage is TRBV29-1 and J usage is TRBJ1-1; D possibly corresponds to TRBD1 (6 bases). The CDR3 runs to 12 residues. CDR1 is SQVTM, CDR2 ANQGSEA, per germline. V was cut by 7 bases and J by 2 bases, with 11 bases left in between. The CDR3 DNA reads as TGCAGCGCGTGGACAGTCAACACTGAAGCTTTCTTT. This encodes CSAWTVNTEAFF.

This sequence joins TRBV9 and TRBJ2-5; 11 bases are shared with TRBD2. The germline gives CDR1 SGDLS, CDR2 YYNGEE. J lost 4 bases, V lost 0 bases, and 5 bases had no gene match. There are 16 residues in the CDR3. CDR3 nucleotides: TGTGCCAGCAGCGTAGGACTAGCGGGGAGCCGAGAGACCCAGTACTTC. Translation: CASSVGLAGSRETQYF.

The V call is TRBV30, the J call TRBJ1-1, with 9 bases that match TRBD1. This CDR3 region has 13 residues. The germline V gene has CDR1 GTSNPN and CDR2 SVGIG (reference sequence). Trimming removed 4 bases from V and 1 base from J; junction bases left unmatched: 1. The CDR3 sequence: CAWKGQGNTEAFF. The CDR3 DNA is TGTGCCTGGAAGGGACAGGGGAACACTGAAGCTTTCTTT.

The chain carries TRBV30 and TRBJ1-5, with D uncertain. Germline V gene lookup returns CDR1 GTSNPN and CDR2 SVGIG (reference sequence). The CDR3 length is 12 residues. V was clipped by 2 bases and J by 9 bases, with 11 bases between them. As DNA, the CDR3 is TGTGCCTGGAGTCCGCGATTGGGGCCCCAGCATTTT. Protein: CAWSPRLGPQHF.

This clone has more than one count but fewer than ten. This chain uses TRBV27 with TRBJ2-1, with D tentatively TRBD1 or TRBD2 (5 bases each). The CDR3 extends over 15 amino acids. The V gene lost 5 bases and the J gene lost 9 bases, with 20 bases spanning the gap. CDR1 MNHEY and CDR2 SMNVEV come from the germline V gene (reference sequence). CDR3: CASSTPRTGHTEQFF. CDR3 bases: TGTGCCAGCAGTACCCCAAGGACGGGGCATACTGAGCAGTTCTTC.

V is TRBV25-1 and J is TRBJ2-5; perhaps TRBD2 as D (5 bases). Deletions cut 5 bases from V and 2 bases from J, with 9 bases between. The length of the CDR3 is 13 residues. Germline CDR1 is MGHDK and CDR2 is SYGVNS. CDR3 sequence (DNA): TGTGCCAGCAGTAGGGAGAGGCAAGAGACCCAGTACTTC. Protein product: CASSRERQETQYF. The full variable domain, its missing parts supplied by reference TRBV25-1 and TRBJ2-5, is EADIYQTPRYLVIGTGKKITLECSQTMGHDKMYWYQQDPGMELHLIHYSYGVNSTEKGDLSSESTVSRIRTEHFPLTLESARPSHTSQYLCASSRERQETQYFGPGTRLLVL.

Of note for this clone: One end of the junction is discordant with germline, which a read error may explain. The rearrangement joins TRBV6-5 to TRBJ2-5, with TRBD1 identical over 10 bases. The CDR3 sequence is 12 residues long. Germline V gene data show CDR1 as MNHEY and CDR2 as SVGAGI. This chain's CDR3 is CASSSPGQGSDF. CDR3 DNA: TGTGCCAGCAGTTCGCCGGGACAGGGGTCGGACTTC.